Listed here are 4 T cell receptor beta chains from one sample, sequenced in a study of T cells in Graves' hyperthyroidism and ophthalmopathy. RNA transcripts gave rise to amplified TCR beta CDR3 regions. The HTBI set primed first-round TCR CDR3 RT-PCR. TCRdb redid the calling of the multiplex PCR reads with MiXCR, one entry per CDR3 protein. The data hold 340,000 or so distinct CDR3 sequences, with around a sixth observed a single time. Source material: blood. Receptor source: a woman between 50 and 59 years old with Graves' hyperthyroidism.

The chain employs TRBV12-3 or TRBV12-4 and TRBJ1-2; the D is unclear. This CDR3 is 13 amino acids long. The ends were cut back, 3 bases at V and 4 bases at J, with 9 bases in the middle. The CDR3 DNA is TGTGCCAGCAGTTTCTTACCGCGCTATGGCTACACCTTC. It specifies CASSFLPRYGYTF.

The chain combines TRBV6-1 with TRBJ2-2; D remains ambiguous. V lost 7 bases, J lost 4 bases, and 7 bases lay in between. This CDR3 comprises 12 residues. CDR1 and CDR2 from the germline V gene are MNHNS and SASEGT. CDR3 loop: CASTTTTGELFF. In DNA, the CDR3 is TGTGCCAGCACAACTACCACCGGGGAGCTGTTTTTT.

Many counts were recorded for this clonotype. V gene TRBV20-1 combines with J gene TRBJ1-2; no reliable D call. The CDR3 is 11 amino acids. Between the trimmed V and J ends, which lost 3 bases and 8 bases, there was a span of 10 bases. Germline-derived CDR1 and CDR2 are DFQATT and SNEGSKA (reference sequence). Here the CDR3 reads CSASWTSGYTF. CDR3 nucleotide sequence: TGCAGTGCTAGCTGGACGTCCGGCTACACCTTC.

This clonotype was seen more than once but under ten times. This sequence joins TRBV20-1 and TRBJ2-2, with D perhaps TRBD1 (6 bases). Trimming cost V 3 bases and J 7 bases, with 9 bases left between them. The CDR3 contains 12 residues. Germline V gene sequence: CDR1 DFQATT, CDR2 SNEGSKA (reference sequence). Here the CDR3 reads CSASTGIGELFF. Written as DNA, the CDR3 is TGCAGTGCTAGTACAGGGATCGGGGAGCTGTTTTTT.